This T cell receptor beta chain is drawn from a study of shared clonotypes between healthy human individuals. Study information: CD4 naive cells filled three plates per donor, CD4 memory three, CD8 naive two and CD8 memory one.

Study results and limitations: Generally, naive subsets came out with larger estimated richness than memory subsets.

Researchers partitioned CD4+ cells into CD45RA+ naive and CD45RA-negative memory subsets. This clone has more than one count but fewer than ten. The antigen is not known. This CDR3 is built from 15 residues. CDR1 ENHRY and CDR2 SYGVKD come from the germline V gene. Trimming took 6 bases from V and 8 from J; bases not matched to a gene: 13. Genomic DNA (from each subset) was split evenly across several immunoSEQ plates. Method: immunoSEQ multiplex PCR; TCRdb's copy keeps in-frame clones and lacks some. The sample shows a few hundred thousand clones, over 50% of them seen only once. The sequencing sample was made of memory CD4+ T cells sorted from blood. Subset here: CD45RA-negative fraction. The chain has TRBV10-3 and TRBJ2-1, with 7 positions matching TRBD2. The source is a man between 25 and 39 years old in good health. The CDR3 here is CAIRGRAESLDEQFF. The CDR3 nucleotides are TGTGCCATCAGGGGGAGGGCCGAGTCATTGGATGAGCAGTTCTTC.